The rows below give T cell receptor beta chains drawn from one sample of a study of shared clonotypes between healthy human individuals. The data were produced by immunoSEQ multiplex PCR, yet TCRdb's version contains in-frame clones alone and is incomplete. The sample shows about 1 million clones, about 70% of them seen only once. Sample: memory CD4+ T cells sorted from blood. The receptor set was obtained from a man younger than 35 in good health. Each CDR3 is given with its conserved first and last residue.

TRBJ2-7	TRBV27	CASSLRAGTGQYF
TRBJ2-6	TRBV30	CAWSATGTGANVLTF
TRBJ1-2	TRBV29-1	CSVEDMTGYGYTF
TRBJ2-3	TRBV7-2	CASSLGISGIRDTQYF
TRBJ1-2	TRBV11-2	CASSLEAGAHGYTF
TRBJ2-3	TRBV30	CAWRGRGGLNTQYF
TRBJ2-1	TRBV7-8	CASSLGSSGAYNEQFF
TRBJ1-5	TRBV19	CASSIDSRGYQPQHF
TRBJ2-1	TRBV5-1	CASSLAVTSGYNEQFF
TRBJ1-1	TRBV7-9	CASSPQDTEAFF
TRBJ2-1	TRBV7-2	CASSFSGTGGQEQFF